The 14 T cell receptor beta chains presented below share a single source sample, sequenced in a study of blood T cell repertoires in COVID-19. Clones were read by immunoSEQ multiplex PCR, and TCRdb kept only the in-frame ones, dropping some. Altogether 80,000 to 100,000 clones are present, roughly 80% being singletons, with the ten largest covering about 11%. Material for sequencing was peripheral blood. Receptor source: a man between 65 and 79 years old with active or convalescent COVID-19.

The genes are TRBV18 and TRBJ1-1; TRBD1 agrees at 10 bases. V shed 5 bases and J 5 bases; nucleotides not matched to a gene: 5. This CDR3 contains 14 residues. CDR1 KGHSH and CDR2 LQKENI come from the germline V gene. In DNA form, the CDR3 reads TGTGCCAGCTCATCGGGACAGGGGCCGACTGAAGCTTTCTTT. Its protein is CASSSGQGPTEAFF.

CDR3: CASSQGEWGEQYF. CDR3 sequence (DNA): TGTGCCAGCAGCCAAGGGGAGTGGGGCGAGCAGTACTTC. This sequence joins TRBV3-1 (or the pseudogene TRBV3-2) and TRBJ2-7; D is perhaps TRBD2 (5 bases). The CDR3 is made up of 13 amino acids. The germline V and J ends were trimmed by 1 base and 6 bases, with 10 bases remaining between them. Germline lookup yields CDR1 LGHDT and CDR2 YNNKEL (reference sequence).

The rearrangement uses TRBV6-5 and TRBJ1-3; D is ambiguous. V lost 4 bases, J lost 0 bases, and 10 bases lay in between. The CDR3 runs to 15 residues. CDR1 and CDR2 from the germline V gene are MNHEY and SVGAGI. As DNA, the CDR3 is TGTGCCAGCAGTTCAGGCAGCTTCTCTGGAAACACCATATATTTT. Amino acids: CASSSGSFSGNTIYF.

The DNA of the CDR3 is TGTGCCAGCAGTTACATGTCGGTGGGGGCTGGGACTGAAGCTTTCTTT. Its protein is CASSYMSVGAGTEAFF. V gene TRBV6-2 or TRBV6-3 combines with J gene TRBJ1-1; a weak D match, TRBD1 (6 bases). Germline V gene lookup returns CDR1 MNHEY and CDR2 SVGEGT. CDR3 size: 16 residues. V lost 2 bases and J 5 bases, leaving 18 bases between the germline ends.

V usage is TRBV21-1 and J usage is TRBJ2-7; the table's D call, TRBD1, was not checked against the DNA. TRBV21-1 is termed a pseudogene. This CDR3 has 15 amino acids. The CDR3, as DNA: TGTGCCAGCAGCCCCAGGGGGGACAGGGTCCACGAGCAGTACTTC. Its translation: CASSPRGDRVHEQYF.

The rearrangement uses TRBV11-2 and TRBJ2-7; 8 nucleotides agree with TRBD2. Per germline, CDR1 SGHAT and CDR2 FQNNGV. J lost 5 bases, V lost 5 bases, and 8 bases had no gene match. The CDR3 consists of 14 residues. CDR3 DNA: TGTGCCAGCAGCCGTAGCGGGGATTACCACGAGCAGTACTTC. It translates to CASSRSGDYHEQYF.

This chain uses TRBV5-6 with TRBJ1-5; 8 positions agree with TRBD1. CDR1 SGHDT and CDR2 YYEEEE come from the germline V gene. The ends lost 4 bases at V and 5 bases at J; junction bases unmatched: 8. The CDR3 length is 15 residues. The CDR3 reads CASSPSGQGDQPQHF. CDR3 DNA sequence: TGTGCCAGCAGCCCATCAGGACAGGGTGATCAGCCCCAGCATTTT.

This chain uses TRBV7-2 with TRBJ2-5; weak D call: TRBD1 (6 bases). V dropped 5 bases and J dropped 4 bases, with 11 bases sitting between them. This CDR3 is built from 13 residues. Germline CDR1 is SGHTA and CDR2 is FQGNSA. In DNA, the CDR3 is TGTGCCAGCAGCGGGGGCGGCGGAGAGACCCAGTACTTC. This codes for CASSGGGGETQYF.

The V and J genes are TRBV5-4 and TRBJ2-7, with TRBD1 matching 12 bases. Germline V gene sequence: CDR1 SGHNT, CDR2 YYREEE (reference sequence). CDR3 length: 15 amino acids. Trimming at V came to 0 bases and at J to 6 bases, leaving 4 bases not matched to a gene. The CDR3 coding sequence is TGTGCCAGCAGCTTGGGTGGGACAGGGGGCGGCGAGCAGTACTTC. It translates to CASSLGGTGGGEQYF.

This clone was found once. This rearrangement joins TRBV11-2 to TRBJ1-2, with TRBD1 matching 11 bases. Germline V gene lookup returns CDR1 SGHAT and CDR2 FQNNGV. This CDR3 is built from 14 residues. V was clipped by 4 bases and J by 5 bases; unmatched bases: 3. The CDR3 is CASSSDRGRYGYTF. The CDR3 DNA follows: TGTGCCAGCAGCTCGGACAGGGGGCGGTATGGCTACACCTTC.

At least ten counts were recorded for this clone. This chain joins TRBV6-5 and TRBJ2-4, with 9 positions matching TRBD1. Germline-derived CDR1 and CDR2 are MNHEY and SVGAGI. Trimming cost V 3 bases and J 6 bases; bases outside gene matches: 9. The CDR3 covers 16 residues. CDR3 sequence reads: CASSYGQGPNGNIQYF. The CDR3 DNA reads as TGTGCCAGCAGTTATGGACAGGGGCCGAATGGAAACATTCAGTACTTC.

This clone was recorded only once. This chain uses TRBV4-3 with TRBJ1-5, with a possible D match to TRBD1 (5 bases). From germline, CDR1 is LGHNA and CDR2 YSLEER. V was trimmed by 0 bases and J by 5 bases, leaving 11 bases between them. The CDR3 contains 15 residues. Written as DNA, the CDR3 is TGCGCCAGCAGCCAAGATTCAGGGTGGGATCAGCCCCAGCATTTT. Protein sequence: CASSQDSGWDQPQHF.

The V call is TRBV3-1 (or the pseudogene TRBV3-2), the J call TRBJ2-7; no clear D. The CDR3 has 15 amino acids. The V gene lost 4 bases and the J gene lost 4 bases, with 17 bases spanning the gap. Germline V CDR1 and CDR2: LGHDT, YNNKEL (reference sequence). The CDR3 DNA follows: TGTGCCAGCAGCCCCGACGCGTTTAAACTATACGAGCAGTACTTC. Its translation is CASSPDAFKLYEQYF.

CDR3 nucleotides: TGTGCCAGCAGTTCACTAGCGGGTGGAGATACGCAGTATTTT. This gives the protein CASSSLAGGDTQYF. The chain employs TRBV6-5 and TRBJ2-3, with 9 bases lining up with TRBD2. J was trimmed by 5 bases and V by 4 bases; bases with no gene match: 4. The CDR3 covers 14 residues. CDR1 and CDR2 from the germline V gene are MNHEY and SVGAGI.